Below are 4 T cell receptor beta chains sequenced from a single sample in a study of T cells in Graves' hyperthyroidism and ophthalmopathy. TCR beta CDR3 sequences were amplified from RNA transcripts. When the TCR CDR3 underwent first-round RT-PCR, the HTBI primer set was used. TCRdb ran MiXCR on the multiplex PCR reads and lists one entry per CDR3 protein. The sample holds 300,000 to 450,000 distinct CDR3 sequences, about a sixth seen once. Sequencing was performed on blood. Receptors were obtained from a woman aged 18-29 years with Graves' hyperthyroidism that later progressed to Graves' ophthalmopathy.

This chain joins TRBV11-1 and TRBJ2-3; 16 bases fit TRBD2. J gave up 5 bases and V 5 bases, and 10 bases lay outside the gene matches. This CDR3 has 18 residues. Per germline, CDR1 SGHAT and CDR2 FQDESV (reference sequence). The CDR3 loop reads CASSRPGGLAGGRDTQYF. CDR3 coding DNA: TGTGCCAGCAGCCGACCGGGGGGACTAGCGGGAGGGCGAGATACGCAGTATTTT.

This clonotype was found many times. The chain is built from TRBV6-1 and TRBJ2-2; D is possibly TRBD1 (6 bases). The CDR3 sequence is 15 residues long. Trimming removed 7 bases from V and 0 bases from J, with 12 bases in between. Germline assignment: CDR1 MNHNS and CDR2 SASEGT. The CDR3 here is CASNPTGSNTGELFF. CDR3 in DNA: TGTGCCAGCAACCCAACAGGGTCGAACACCGGGGAGCTGTTTTTT.

The chain is built from TRBV20-1 and TRBJ1-5; tentatively, D is TRBD1 (5 bases). Trimming took 4 bases from V and 0 from J, leaving 13 bases between them. This CDR3 contains 15 residues. Germline V gene lookup returns CDR1 DFQATT and CDR2 SNEGSKA (reference sequence). This CDR3 is CSAMGGRYSNQPQHF. For the CDR3, the DNA is TGCAGTGCTATGGGGGGGAGATATAGCAATCAGCCCCAGCATTTT.

CDR3 bases: TGTGCCAGTAGTACCCAGGGCAGTTCCTACGAGCAGTACTTC. It yields the protein CASSTQGSSYEQYF. This chain connects TRBV19 to TRBJ2-7, with D perhaps TRBD1 (5 bases). The CDR3 consists of 14 residues. CDR1 and CDR2 (germline): LNHDA, SQIVND (reference sequence). V lost 4 bases to trimming and J lost 1 base, with 11 bases between them.